This record covers a single T cell receptor beta chain. Its antigen is not known. This entry is derived from a study of CD8 T cells in ankylosing spondylitis. Overall study findings and caveats: Reactive arthritis synovial fluid and blood were previously reported to contain some motif variants.

Germline V gene data show CDR1 as MNHNS and CDR2 as SASEGT. The CDR3 sequence is 15 residues long. V dropped 6 bases and J dropped 2 bases, with 16 bases sitting between them. The authors made TCR beta libraries by quantitative 5'-RACE with molecular barcodes. TCRdb re-analysed the 5' RACE reads in MiXCR, keeping a single row per CDR3 protein. In the table there are approximately 240,000 distinct CDR3 sequences, 24% of which are singletons. Sequencing was performed on blood, either unsorted or a sorted T cell fraction (not recorded which). The chain recombines TRBV6-1 with TRBJ1-2, with unresolved D. This clonotype was sampled from a male donor with ankylosing spondylitis or in good health (not recorded which). CDR3 DNA: TGTGCCAGCAGCACGGCCCTCAGAATAAACTATGGCTACACCTTC. It codes for CASSTALRINYGYTF.